The 4 T cell receptor beta chains below were found in one sample sequenced in a study of cytomegalovirus exposure and HLA in healthy donors. Primers: 60 Vbeta forward and 13 Jbeta reverse. Assay used: immunoSEQ multiplex PCR; TCRdb lists only in-frame clones, some missing. The sample records about 190,000 clones, over 70% being singletons. The sample consisted of PBMCs. The receptors come from a woman aged 25-40 years in good health and CMV-seropositive.

J is TRBJ1-1 and V is TRBV19, with TRBD1 matching 7 bases. Germline lookup yields CDR1 LNHDA and CDR2 SQIVND (reference sequence). The CDR3 runs to 15 residues. Germline trimming cut 4 bases from V and 2 bases from J; bases unmatched to any gene: 7. The CDR3 DNA reads as TGTGCCAGTAGTACCCCCGGGACAGCAAACACTGAAGCTTTCTTT. Translation gives CASSTPGTANTEAFF. The full variable domain, with the rest looked up from reference TRBV19 and TRBJ1-1, is DGGITQSPKYLFRKEGQNVTLSCEQNLNHDAMYWYRQDPGQGLRLIYYSQIVNDFQKGDIAEGYSVSREKKESFPLTVTSAQKNPTAFYLCASSTPGTANTEAFFGQGTRLTVV.

This clone was counted a single time. The chain links TRBV7-8 to TRBJ1-1, with D perhaps TRBD1 (6 bases). The CDR3 consists of 19 residues. V lost 1 base, J lost 4 bases, and 25 bases lay in between. Germline CDR1 SGHVS, CDR2 FQNEAQ. In DNA, the CDR3 is TGTGCCAGCAGCTTAGGGGGGTGGGGGCTCGCGGGTAGGAGCACTGAAGCTTTCTTT. The encoded protein is CASSLGGWGLAGRSTEAFF.

This sequence joins TRBV4-1 and TRBJ2-7; D perhaps matches TRBD2 (5 bases). V was cut by 1 base and J by 2 bases, with 15 bases left in between. Per germline, CDR1 MGHRA and CDR2 YSYEKL. The CDR3 length is 16 residues. CDR3 in DNA: TGCGCCAGCAGCCAAGGTGGTCGGAGGCCCGCCTACGAGCAGTACTTC. Translated, it gives CASSQGGRRPAYEQYF.

The V gene is TRBV5-4, the J gene TRBJ2-1; D possibly corresponds to TRBD2 (6 bases). Per germline, CDR1 SGHNT and CDR2 YYREEE (reference sequence). Trimming shortened V by 3 bases and J by 4 bases, and 17 bases separated the two germline ends. The CDR3 covers 16 residues. In nucleotides, the CDR3 is TGTGCCAGCAGCTCAGGAGGTAGCGGACCTTACAATGAGCAGTTCTTC. Protein product: CASSSGGSGPYNEQFF.